The clone carrying this TCR beta chain was recorded at least ten times. The antigen remains undetermined. Time point of the sample: newly diagnosed GD, antithyroid drugs for less than 3 months. Researchers made the TCR library from RNA that was extracted from PBMCs. The data were taken from a study of regulatory T cells in long-lasting Graves disease. Study summary: Newly diagnosed Graves' patients took antithyroid drugs under 3 months. Findings and limits, study-wide: Preferential use of TRBV28, TRBJ1-2 and TRBJ2-5 was seen in persistent disease.

The TCR beta library used iRepertoire HTBI primers with Arm-PCR amplification of CDR3. One entry per CDR3 protein, called by TCRdb with MiXCR from the multiplex PCR reads. The sample has over 500,000 distinct CDR3 sequences, around 15% seen once. The CDR3 loop spans 13 amino acids. The germline V gene encodes CDR1 SEHNR and CDR2 FQNEAQ (reference sequence). Deletions cut 8 bases from V and 4 bases from J, with 15 bases between. In addition, the sample was reused for a study of T cells in Graves' hyperthyroidism and ophthalmopathy.

The specimen comprised peripheral blood mononuclear cells (PBMCs), sampled at new diagnosis, from a patient treated with antithyroid drugs. This clonotype was obtained from a man between 18 and 35 years old with Graves disease. The chain carries TRBV7-9 and TRBJ2-7, with D possibly TRBD2 on 5 matching bases. The CDR3 spells CASARLSGYEQYF. The CDR3, as DNA: TGTGCCAGCGCCCGTTTGTCGGGATACGAGCAGTACTTC.